These 26 T cell receptor beta chains originate from one sample sequenced in a study of monozygotic twins with inflammatory bowel disease (dated by TCRdb to between 2018 and 2021). Library generation was performed with 5' RACE. The sequencer listed for this sample is Illumina HiSeq 2500. Through TCRdb reprocessing, the reads give one entry per CDR3 protein sequence; DNA is omitted. The table for this sample records about 110,000 distinct CDR3 sequences. Under 15% of the sample rests with the top ten. The sequencing sample was made of blood. The receptors were gathered from a human donor with ulcerative colitis or Crohn's disease, or a healthy co-twin of an affected twin (not recorded which).

J is TRBJ2-5 and V is TRBV13. The CDR3 is made up of 12 amino acids. The V gene's germline CDR1 is PRHDT and CDR2 FYEKMQ (reference sequence). The CDR3 loop reads CASSLGVETQYF.

The V gene is TRBV27, the J gene TRBJ2-1; TCRdb's D call, TRBD2, is unchecked because there is no DNA. Germline CDR1 is MNHEY and CDR2 is SMNVEV (reference sequence). The CDR3 consists of 16 residues. The CDR3 loop reads CASSLSGGLIYNEQFF.

This rearrangement joins TRBV12-3 or TRBV12-4 to TRBJ1-4; there is no DNA to check the TCRdb D call of TRBD1. This CDR3 contains 11 residues. The CDR3 reads CASSVGQKLFF.

The chain has TRBV29-1 and TRBJ2-2; the TCRdb call, TRBD1, lacks DNA for checking. The CDR3 runs to 13 residues. Per the germline V gene, CDR1 is SQVTM and CDR2 is ANQGSEA. The CDR3 sequence: CSVERGAFGELFF.

The V and J genes are TRBV6-2 or TRBV6-3 and TRBJ1-1. Germline CDR1 is MNHEY and CDR2 is SVGEGT. The CDR3 is 14 amino acids. The chain's CDR3 is CASFPLATRTEAFF.

CDR3 amino acids: CASSLALAGEETQYF. V and J are TRBV5-1 and TRBJ2-5; TCRdb indicates TRBD2, and absent DNA this call remains unverified. Germline values: CDR1 SGHRS, CDR2 YFSETQ. The CDR3 loop spans 15 amino acids.

The rearrangement uses TRBV27 and TRBJ2-7; TCRdb reports TRBD1, a call that lacks DNA to check it against. Germline V gene lookup returns CDR1 MNHEY and CDR2 SMNVEV (reference sequence). This CDR3 region has 15 residues. The CDR3: CASSLGQLSSYEQYF.

This rearrangement joins TRBV29-1 to TRBJ2-2; TCRdb returns TRBD1, unconfirmable since there is no DNA. There are 14 residues in the CDR3. Germline V gives CDR1 SQVTM, CDR2 ANQGSEA. CDR3 sequence reads: CSVEVRGLAGELFF.

V usage is TRBV27 and J usage is TRBJ2-1; TCRdb calls TRBD2, which cannot be checked without DNA. The CDR3 spans 15 residues. Germline V gene sequence: CDR1 MNHEY, CDR2 SMNVEV (reference sequence). The CDR3 here is CASSLGLAGGGEQFF.

The CDR3 loop is CASSTGLAKYEQYF. V gene TRBV27 combines with J gene TRBJ2-7; lacking DNA, the TRBD2 call made by TCRdb goes unchecked. This CDR3 region has 14 residues. CDR1 and CDR2 (germline): MNHEY, SMNVEV (reference sequence).

The chain combines TRBV5-1 with TRBJ2-1. Germline V gives CDR1 SGHRS, CDR2 YFSETQ. This CDR3 has 14 residues. CDR3: CASSLEGDSDEQFF.

The J gene is TRBJ2-1, the V gene TRBV9; TCRdb's assignment of TRBD1 cannot be checked, as there is no DNA. The CDR3 spans 14 residues. Germline CDR1 reads SGDLS; CDR2 reads YYNGEE. The CDR3 loop reads CASVLYPSYNEQFF. Looking up the rest from reference TRBV9 and TRBJ2-1 gives the full variable domain: DSGVTQTPKHLITATGQRVTLRCSPRSGDLSVYWYQQSLDQGLQFLIQYYNGEERAKGNILERFSAQQFPDLHSELNLSSLELGDSALYFCASVLYPSYNEQFFGPGTRLTVL.

This chain links TRBV5-6 with TRBJ1-5; as DNA is missing, the TRBD1 call by TCRdb cannot be tested. The V gene's germline CDR1 is SGHDT and CDR2 YYEEEE. This CDR3 spans 15 amino acids. The CDR3 reads CASSLFRGLNQPQHF.

The genes are TRBV29-1 and TRBJ1-1. Looked up from germline, CDR1 is SQVTM and CDR2 is ANQGSEA. The length of the CDR3 is 14 residues. CDR3 region: CSVEDPLRAGEAFF.

This chain connects TRBV20-1 to TRBJ2-7; there is no DNA to check the TCRdb D call of TRBD2. Germline-derived CDR1 and CDR2 are DFQATT and SNEGSKA (reference sequence). This CDR3 has 16 amino acids. The CDR3 region is CSATLTSGTISYEQYF.

The CDR3 protein is CASSFGAGRAYEQYF. This chain uses TRBV11-3 with TRBJ2-7; the TCRdb call, TRBD1, lacks DNA for checking. CDR3 size: 15 residues. Germline V gives CDR1 SGHNT, CDR2 YENEEA.

This chain joins TRBV21-1 and TRBJ2-1. TRBV21-1 counts as a pseudogene. CDR3 length: 14 residues. The chain's CDR3 is CASSSPSSYNEQFF.

The rearrangement links TRBV10-3 to TRBJ1-1; the D call from TCRdb, TRBD1, cannot be confirmed without DNA. The CDR3 totals 14 residues. Germline V gene data show CDR1 as ENHRY and CDR2 as SYGVKD. Here the CDR3 reads CAITRGGTDTEAFF.

The rearrangement joins TRBV9 to TRBJ2-5. This CDR3 spans 15 amino acids. Germline V gives CDR1 SGDLS, CDR2 YYNGEE. The CDR3 is CASSPDGSMGETQYF.

The rearrangement joins TRBV28 to TRBJ1-6. The V gene's germline CDR1 is MDHEN and CDR2 SYDVKM. The CDR3 has 14 residues. CDR3 residues: CASSFRRINSPLHF.

The gene calls are TRBV2 and TRBJ2-3; there is no DNA to check the TCRdb D call of TRBD2. Germline assignment: CDR1 SNHLY and CDR2 FYNNEI. This CDR3 comprises 14 residues. This CDR3 reads CASRGTFSTDTQYF. Based on the CDR3 plus reference TRBV2 and TRBJ2-3, the full variable domain is EPEVTQTPSHQVTQMGQEVILRCVPISNHLYFYWYRQILGQKVEFLVSFYNNEISEKSEIFDDQFSVERPDGSNFTLKIRSTKLEDSAMYFCASRGTFSTDTQYFGPGTRLTVL.

V usage is TRBV18 and J usage is TRBJ1-2; the TCRdb call, TRBD1, lacks DNA for checking. Germline V gene sequence: CDR1 KGHSH, CDR2 LQKENI. This CDR3 region has 13 residues. This CDR3 reads CASSPPDSYGYTF.

The chain carries TRBV20-1 and TRBJ1-4. CDR1 DFQATT and CDR2 SNEGSKA come from the germline V gene (reference sequence). The CDR3 spans 16 residues. Here the CDR3 reads CSAREKGPATNEKLFF.

This chain uses TRBV5-1 with TRBJ2-5. Germline-derived CDR1 and CDR2 are SGHRS and YFSETQ. The CDR3 consists of 13 residues. The CDR3 sequence: CASGRGVQETQYF.

The rearrangement uses TRBV7-9 and TRBJ2-5; TCRdb calls TRBD1, which cannot be checked without DNA. The CDR3 sequence is 15 residues long. CDR1 and CDR2 from the germline V gene are SEHNR and FQNEAQ (reference sequence). The CDR3 sequence is CASSDRDSRGETQYF.

This chain links TRBV4-2 with TRBJ2-5; the TCRdb D gene call, TRBD2, has no DNA to confirm it. CDR3 length: 16 amino acids. Germline V CDR1 and CDR2: LGHNA, YNFKEQ. The CDR3 region is CASSQDWTSGRETQYF.